Reported below is one T cell receptor (beta chain). Its specificity is not known. From germline, CDR1 is SGHRS and CDR2 YFSETQ. V dropped 2 bases and J dropped 6 bases, with 22 bases sitting between them. The CDR3 has 17 amino acids. The data stem from a study of T-cell reconstitution after alpha-beta-depleted transplantation in children. This sample's TCRbeta library carried unique molecular identifier barcodes. TCRdb redid the calling of the PCR reads with MiXCR, one entry per CDR3 protein. The data hold 800,000 to 1,000,000 distinct CDR3 sequences, with roughly 29% observed a single time. Study conclusions and caveats: Approximately two months post-transplant, alpha-beta T cells reportedly originated from several hundred expanded graft clones. Surviving recipient T cells and thymic progenitors produced the high day-60 TCRbeta diversity seen in some patients. At one year after transplant, newly produced T cells mostly accounted for T-cell counts and diversity.

The receptor was isolated from a boy in the first two years of life who had a stem cell transplant for SCID, so the T cells may come from the graft donor. The V call is TRBV5-1, the J call TRBJ2-3; D might be TRBD1 (5 bases). Sequenced material: PBMCs, mostly from graft donor cells, taken 360 days after TCRalphabeta/CD19-depleted stem cell transplant. CDR3 amino acids: CASSFHVAGPFSDTQYF. The CDR3, as DNA: TGCGCCAGCAGCTTCCACGTGGCAGGGCCTTTCTCTGATACGCAGTATTTT.